This TCR beta chain was sequenced during a study of blood T cell repertoires in COVID-19. Background on the study: Sample material is recorded as cDNA or gDNA derived from T cells, B-cell-depleted T cells, or PBMCs.

V shed 1 base and J shed 3 bases, with 6 bases lying between them. From germline, CDR1 is LGHNT and CDR2 FRNRAP. The length of the CDR3 is 13 residues. Here immunoSEQ multiplex PCR was the method, and the copy in TCRdb shows in-frame clones only, minus some. The table shows over 100,000 clones, with around three quarters occurring only once. Sample: peripheral blood. The receptor's source is an elderly woman with acute or convalescent COVID-19. J is TRBJ1-1 and V is TRBV12-5; D gene unclear. DNA of the CDR3: TGTGCTAGTGGTTTGGACGGTGACACTGAAGCTTTCTTT. It is translated as CASGLDGDTEAFF. Based on the CDR3 plus reference TRBV12-5 and TRBJ1-1, the full variable domain is DARVTQTPRHKVTEMGQEVTMRCQPILGHNTVFWYRQTMMQGLELLAYFRNRAPLDDSGMPKDRFSAEMPDATLATLKIQPSEPRDSAVYFCASGLDGDTEAFFGQGTRLTVV.